These 5 T cell receptor beta chains were all obtained from the same sample, sequenced in a study of shared clonotypes between healthy human individuals. Assay used: immunoSEQ multiplex PCR; TCRdb lists only in-frame clones, some missing. In the table there are around 1 million clones, around three quarters of which are singletons. Sequencing used memory CD4+ T cells sorted from blood. Regarding subset: CD45RA-negative fraction. The receptors come from a young man in good health.

This chain connects TRBV18 to TRBJ1-6, with 10 bases aligning to TRBD1. Unmatched junction bases numbered 11, after V lost 1 base and J lost 5 bases. CDR1 KGHSH and CDR2 LQKENI come from the germline V gene. This CDR3 region has 19 residues. The CDR3 here is CASSPRGTGAGGDNSPLHF. For the CDR3, the DNA is TGTGCCAGCTCACCACGTGGGACAGGGGCAGGGGGTGATAATTCACCCCTCCACTTT.

This clone was counted only a few times. The chain has TRBV14 and TRBJ2-1; 7 bases agree with TRBD2. V was pared by 1 base and J by 5 bases, with 8 bases of the junction left unmatched. The CDR3 is 16 amino acids. The germline CDR1 and CDR2 sequences are SGHDN and FVKESK. The CDR3 DNA reads as TGTGCCAGCAGCCAAGTGGCGGGGGTGAGACACAATGAGCAGTTCTTC. Encoded protein: CASSQVAGVRHNEQFF.

This clone was detected only a few times. CDR3 in DNA: TGTGCCAGCAGTTACCGACCAGGGAACTACGAGCAGTACTTC. The encoded protein is CASSYRPGNYEQYF. The V and J genes are TRBV6-5 and TRBJ2-7; D perhaps matches TRBD1 (5 bases). Trimming left V 2 bases short and J 3 bases short, with 11 bases between. This CDR3 has 14 amino acids. Germline lookup yields CDR1 MNHEY and CDR2 SVGAGI.

The chain is built from TRBV19 and TRBJ1-5, with 7 nucleotides matching TRBD1. Germline V gene lookup returns CDR1 LNHDA and CDR2 SQIVND (reference sequence). The J segment lost 3 bases and the V segment lost 4 bases, leaving 3 bases of the junction unmatched. The CDR3 extends over 14 amino acids. The CDR3 here is CASSKGQTNQPQHF. CDR3 bases: TGTGCCAGTAGTAAGGGACAGACCAATCAGCCCCAGCATTTT.

The rearrangement joins TRBV18 to TRBJ1-1, with D uncertain. Germline values: CDR1 KGHSH, CDR2 LQKENI. Trimming cost V 2 bases and J 1 base, with 5 bases left between them. The CDR3 length is 13 residues. CDR3 bases: TGTGCCAGCTCACCAGTCGGGAACACTGAAGCTTTCTTT. It yields the protein CASSPVGNTEAFF.